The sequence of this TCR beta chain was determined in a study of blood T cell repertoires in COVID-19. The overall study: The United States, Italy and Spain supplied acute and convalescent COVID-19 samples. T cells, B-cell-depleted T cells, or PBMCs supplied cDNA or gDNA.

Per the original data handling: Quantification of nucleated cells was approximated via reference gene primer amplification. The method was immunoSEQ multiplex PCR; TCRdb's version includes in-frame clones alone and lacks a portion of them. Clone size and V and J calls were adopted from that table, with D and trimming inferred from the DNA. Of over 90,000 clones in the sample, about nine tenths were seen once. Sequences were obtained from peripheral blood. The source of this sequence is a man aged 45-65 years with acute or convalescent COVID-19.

This CDR3 is CASSIREGLYNEQFF. The CDR3, as DNA: TGTGCCAGTAGTATACGGGAGGGCTTATACAATGAGCAGTTCTTC. This chain links TRBV19 with TRBJ2-1; 8 nucleotides line up with TRBD2. J lost 4 bases, V lost 2 bases, and 4 bases had no gene match. The CDR3 contains 15 residues. Germline CDR1 is LNHDA and CDR2 is SQIVND (reference sequence).